These 15 T cell receptor beta chains share one sample of origin, sequenced in a study of blood T cell repertoires in COVID-19. Here immunoSEQ multiplex PCR was the method, and the copy in TCRdb shows in-frame clones only, minus some. The sample has about 300,000 clones, around four fifths seen once. Sequenced sample: peripheral blood. Every receptor here comes from a woman aged 50 to 60 who had recovered from COVID-19.

The chain links TRBV19 to TRBJ1-2; D remains unclear. CDR3 length equals 15 residues. Germline V gene data show CDR1 as LNHDA and CDR2 as SQIVND (reference sequence). The V and J ends lost 1 base and 1 base respectively, with 10 bases between them. The CDR3: CASSIVPGDNYGYTF. CDR3 in DNA: TGTGCCAGTAGTATAGTCCCAGGTGATAACTATGGCTACACCTTC.

The rearrangement joins TRBV19 to TRBJ1-2, with D perhaps TRBD1 (5 bases). Trimming stripped 4 bases from V and 6 bases from J, with 18 bases between. The V gene's germline CDR1 is LNHDA and CDR2 SQIVND (reference sequence). The CDR3 runs 15 residues. CDR3 DNA sequence: TGTGCCAGTAGTAACCCCTTGACAGTCGCGGATGGCTACACCTTC. Encoded protein: CASSNPLTVADGYTF.

V is TRBV14 and J is TRBJ1-2; D is perhaps TRBD1 (5 bases). From germline, CDR1 is SGHDN and CDR2 FVKESK. The V end lost 6 bases, the J end lost 7 bases, and 15 bases lay between the germline ends. CDR3 length: 13 residues. Here the CDR3 reads CASRGTGGFGYTF. The CDR3 DNA sequence: TGTGCCAGCAGGGGGACGGGAGGCTTTGGCTACACCTTC.

There are many counts of this clone. The rearrangement joins TRBV19 to TRBJ1-5; 9 nucleotides agree with TRBD1. The CDR3 is 15 amino acids. The germline V gene has CDR1 LNHDA and CDR2 SQIVND (reference sequence). The V and J ends lost 5 bases and 11 bases, in that order; junction bases with no gene match: 13. As DNA, the CDR3 is TGTGCCAGTAGTCCGAGTCCCGGGACAGGGTGGGCCCAGCATTTT. Translated, it gives CASSPSPGTGWAQHF.

As regards this clone: The germline gene is not matched at one end of the junction; a read error may be the cause. V usage is TRBV5-1 and J usage is TRBJ2-3; D might be TRBD2 (6 bases). Germline CDR1 is SGHRS and CDR2 is YFSETQ. CDR3 length: 15 amino acids. The CDR3 is CASSLDGTSTDTQYF. CDR3 DNA: TGCGCCAGTAGCTTGGATGGGACTAGCACAGATACGCAGTATTTT.

This clone has more than one count but fewer than ten. The chain has TRBV9 and TRBJ2-7, with 8 bases aligning to TRBD1. The CDR3 sequence is 14 residues long. With 6 bases clipped from V and 6 bases from J, the junction kept 11 bases outside the gene matches. Germline values: CDR1 SGDLS, CDR2 YYNGEE. The CDR3 DNA is TGTGCCAGCATCGGACCTGGACAGGGCGCCGAGCAGTACTTC. Amino acid sequence: CASIGPGQGAEQYF.

This clone was seen a handful of times. The chain couples TRBV28 to TRBJ1-1, with D hard to call. CDR3 length: 15 amino acids. V was shortened by 3 bases and J by 5 bases, with 16 bases between the two germline ends. Germline CDR1 is MDHEN and CDR2 is SYDVKM. For the CDR3, the DNA is TGTGCCAGCAGTTTGAATACGGGGAGGAGGACTGAAGCTTTCTTT. This codes for CASSLNTGRRTEAFF.

This chain uses TRBV27 with TRBJ2-3; D is perhaps TRBD2 (5 bases). The CDR3 covers 15 residues. The germline V gene has CDR1 MNHEY and CDR2 SMNVEV (reference sequence). With 3 bases removed from V and 0 bases from J, the gap between germline ends came to 10 bases. The DNA for the CDR3 is TGTGCCAGCAGTTTCTCGGGGTATAGCACAGATACGCAGTATTTT. This encodes CASSFSGYSTDTQYF.

This clone has more than one count but fewer than ten. The chain employs TRBV6-5 and TRBJ1-3; perhaps TRBD1 as D (6 bases). The CDR3 covers 15 residues. Germline loops: CDR1 MNHEY, CDR2 SVGAGI. Deletions cut 2 bases from V and 0 bases from J, with 8 bases between. In nucleotides, the CDR3 is TGTGCCAGCAGTTACACAGGGAGCTCTGGAAACACCATATATTTT. Translated: CASSYTGSSGNTIYF.

The rearrangement links TRBV19 to TRBJ2-5; tentative D call: TRBD1 (5 bases). Germline CDR1 reads LNHDA; CDR2 reads SQIVND (reference sequence). Trimming took off 7 bases at V and 7 bases at J, with 16 bases between the two ends. This CDR3 spans 13 amino acids. The CDR3, as DNA: TGTGCCAGTACAATGGGGCAGGGAAGGACCCAGTACTTC. It codes for CASTMGQGRTQYF.

The chain is built from TRBV6-5 and TRBJ1-2, with a weak D call TRBD1 (5 bases). Germline CDR1 MNHEY, CDR2 SVGAGI. This CDR3 contains 14 residues. Trimming removed 8 bases from V and 1 base from J, with 14 bases in between. The CDR3 sequence is CASRTPQGNYGYTF. The DNA for the CDR3 is TGTGCCAGCCGTACTCCTCAGGGTAACTATGGCTACACCTTC.

The V and J genes are TRBV5-1 and TRBJ1-1, with TRBD1 matching 7 bases. This CDR3 is built from 15 residues. Germline values: CDR1 SGHRS, CDR2 YFSETQ. Trimming cost V 5 bases and J 1 base; bases outside gene matches: 8. The CDR3 sequence: CASRPGGRTNTEAFF. The DNA of the CDR3 is TGCGCCAGCAGACCAGGGGGGAGAACGAACACTGAAGCTTTCTTT.

The rearrangement uses TRBV4-3 and TRBJ2-3; perhaps TRBD1 as D (5 bases). CDR3 length: 13 amino acids. Trimming removed 3 bases at V and 1 base at J, with 5 bases between. Germline V gene sequence: CDR1 LGHNA, CDR2 YSLEER. CDR3 region: CASSQTGTDTQYF. CDR3 coding DNA: TGCGCCAGCAGCCAGACAGGCACAGATACGCAGTATTTT.

The chain couples TRBV18 to TRBJ1-5; D is unclear. The CDR3 length is 15 residues. The germline CDR1 and CDR2 sequences are KGHSH and LQKENI. V shed 3 bases and J shed 0 bases, with 9 bases lying between them. In DNA, the CDR3 is TGTGCCAGCTCACCGTCCGGTGCTAGCAATCAGCCCCAGCATTTT. This gives the protein CASSPSGASNQPQHF.

The chain carries TRBV28 and TRBJ2-2; TRBD1 matches 8 bases. The CDR3 length is 13 residues. In germline, CDR1 is MDHEN, CDR2 SYDVKM. CDR3 nucleotides: TGTGCTACGGACAGGGAGAACACCGGGGAGCTGTTTTTT. Translated, it gives CATDRENTGELFF.